This T cell receptor beta chain was captured by sequencing in a study of blood T cell repertoires in COVID-19. Across the study: COVID-19 samples from acute and convalescent phases originated in the United States, Italy and Spain. From T cells, B-cell-depleted T cells, or PBMCs came the material, which was cDNA or gDNA.

In the source study's methods: Reference gene primers were amplified, and this amplification served to estimate nucleated cell counts. Some clones are missing from TCRdb's copy, which holds only in-frame ones; the method was immunoSEQ multiplex PCR. From that table come the V and J calls and clone size; the DNA was used to work out D and trimming. The sample shows under 250,000 clones, about 91% of them seen only once. The CDR3 sequence is 16 residues long. CDR1 and CDR2 from the germline V gene are SQVTM and ANQGSEA. The trim removed 3 bases at V and 7 bases at J, leaving 13 bases unmatched. Seattle's cohort entered during active infection and was followed longitudinally.

What was sequenced was peripheral blood. The V call is TRBV29-1, the J call TRBJ1-2, with 11 bases fitting TRBD1. The receptor's source is a woman between 25 and 40 years old with COVID-19, enrolled during active disease. The CDR3 bases are TGCAGCGTTGAGCGGGACAGGGGGAGTGCGGAAGGTGGCTACACCTTC. Its translation is CSVERDRGSAEGGYTF.